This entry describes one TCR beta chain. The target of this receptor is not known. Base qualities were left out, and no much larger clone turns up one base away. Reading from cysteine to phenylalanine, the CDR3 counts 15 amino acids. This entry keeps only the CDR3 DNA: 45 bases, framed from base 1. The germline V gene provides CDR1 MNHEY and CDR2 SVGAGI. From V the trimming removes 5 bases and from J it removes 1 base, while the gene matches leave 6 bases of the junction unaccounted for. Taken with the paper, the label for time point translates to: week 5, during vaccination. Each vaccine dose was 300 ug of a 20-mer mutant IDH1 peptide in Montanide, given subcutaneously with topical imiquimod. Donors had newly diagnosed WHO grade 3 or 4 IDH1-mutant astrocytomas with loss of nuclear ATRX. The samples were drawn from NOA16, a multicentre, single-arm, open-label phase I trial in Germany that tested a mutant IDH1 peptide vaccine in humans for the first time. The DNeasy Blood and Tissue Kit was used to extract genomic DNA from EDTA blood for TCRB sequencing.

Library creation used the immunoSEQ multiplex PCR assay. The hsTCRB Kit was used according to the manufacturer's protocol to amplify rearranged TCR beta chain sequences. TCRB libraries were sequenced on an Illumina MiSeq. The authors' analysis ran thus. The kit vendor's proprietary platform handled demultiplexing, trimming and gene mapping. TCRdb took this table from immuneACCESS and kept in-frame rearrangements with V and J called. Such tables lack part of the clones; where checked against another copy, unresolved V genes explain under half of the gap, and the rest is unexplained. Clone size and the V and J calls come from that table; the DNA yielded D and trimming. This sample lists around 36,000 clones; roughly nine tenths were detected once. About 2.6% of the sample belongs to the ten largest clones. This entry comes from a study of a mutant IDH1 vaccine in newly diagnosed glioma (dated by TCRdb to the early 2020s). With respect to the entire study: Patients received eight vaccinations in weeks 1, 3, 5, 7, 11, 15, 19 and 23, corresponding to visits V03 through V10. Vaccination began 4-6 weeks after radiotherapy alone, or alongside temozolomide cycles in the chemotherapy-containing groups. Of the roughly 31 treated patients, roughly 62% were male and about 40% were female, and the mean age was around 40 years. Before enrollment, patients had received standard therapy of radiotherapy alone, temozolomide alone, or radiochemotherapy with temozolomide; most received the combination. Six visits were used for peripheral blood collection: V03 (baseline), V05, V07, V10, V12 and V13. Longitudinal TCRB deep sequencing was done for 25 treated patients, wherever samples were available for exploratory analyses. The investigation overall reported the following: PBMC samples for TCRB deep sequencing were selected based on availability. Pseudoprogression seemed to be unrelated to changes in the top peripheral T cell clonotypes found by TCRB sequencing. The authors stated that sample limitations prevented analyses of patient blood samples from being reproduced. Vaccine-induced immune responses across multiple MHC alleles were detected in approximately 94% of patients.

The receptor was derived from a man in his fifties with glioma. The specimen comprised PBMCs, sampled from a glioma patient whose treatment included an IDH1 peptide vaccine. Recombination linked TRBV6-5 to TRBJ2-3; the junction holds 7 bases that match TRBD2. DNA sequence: TGTGCCAGCAGTACTCTAGCGGCGGGCACAGATACGCAGTATTTT. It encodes CASSTLAAGTDTQYF.